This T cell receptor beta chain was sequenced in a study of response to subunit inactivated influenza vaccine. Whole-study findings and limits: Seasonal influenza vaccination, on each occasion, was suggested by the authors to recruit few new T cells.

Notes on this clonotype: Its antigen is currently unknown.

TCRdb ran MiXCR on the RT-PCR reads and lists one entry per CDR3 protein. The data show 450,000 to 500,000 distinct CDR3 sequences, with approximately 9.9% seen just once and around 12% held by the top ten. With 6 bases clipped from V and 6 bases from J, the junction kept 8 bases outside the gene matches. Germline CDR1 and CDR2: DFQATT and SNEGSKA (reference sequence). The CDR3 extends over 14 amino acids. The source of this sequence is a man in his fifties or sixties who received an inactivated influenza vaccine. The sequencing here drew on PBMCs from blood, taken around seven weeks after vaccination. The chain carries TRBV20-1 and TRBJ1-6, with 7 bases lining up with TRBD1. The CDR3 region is CSAFTGAGNSPLHF. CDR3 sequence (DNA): TGCAGTGCCTTCACAGGGGCGGGTAATTCACCCCTCCACTTT.